What follows is one TCR beta chain and its context. The whole isolated RNA underwent reverse transcription, so sequencing captured expressed TCRB transcripts. The data were produced by immunoSEQ multiplex PCR, yet TCRdb's version contains in-frame clones alone and is incomplete. The data contain 130,000 to 150,000 clones, 10% of them singletons. Trimming cost V 6 bases and J 3 bases, with 12 bases left between them. The CDR3 contains 14 residues. Germline V gene data show CDR1 as MNHEY and CDR2 as SVGAGI. These data are taken from a study of beta chain features in type 1 diabetes. This receptor was taken from a man between 18 and 35 years old in good health. Input material: naive CD4+ T cells from blood. The chain uses TRBV6-5 and TRBJ1-3; D is undetermined. CDR3 sequence reads: CASRPTAGGNTIYF. The CDR3 coding sequence is TGTGCCAGCAGACCCACAGCAGGTGGAAACACCATATATTTT.